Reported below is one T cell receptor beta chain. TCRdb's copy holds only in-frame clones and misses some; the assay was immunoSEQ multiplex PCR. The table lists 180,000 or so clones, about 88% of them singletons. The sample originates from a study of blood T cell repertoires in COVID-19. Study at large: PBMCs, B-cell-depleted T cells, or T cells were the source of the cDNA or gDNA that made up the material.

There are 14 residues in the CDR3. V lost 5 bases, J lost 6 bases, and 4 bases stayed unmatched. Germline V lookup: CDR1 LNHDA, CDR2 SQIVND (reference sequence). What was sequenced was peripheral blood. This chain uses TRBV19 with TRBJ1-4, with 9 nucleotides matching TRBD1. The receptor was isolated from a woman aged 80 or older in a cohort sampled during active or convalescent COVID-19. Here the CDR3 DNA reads TGTGCCAGTAGTTGGGGACAGGGAGATGAAAAACTGTTTTTT. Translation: CASSWGQGDEKLFF.